Each of the 21 T cell receptor beta chains below was sequenced from the same sample in a study of response to subunit inactivated influenza vaccine. TCRdb independently ran MiXCR on the RT-PCR reads; one entry per CDR3 protein. Here the sample spans roughly 650,000 distinct CDR3 sequences, 12% to 15% being singletons. Sequenced material: PBMCs from blood, taken about 14 days before vaccination. These receptors were taken from a man aged 50-60 years who received an inactivated influenza vaccine.

The table lists this clonotype with many counts. V usage is TRBV24-1 and J usage is TRBJ2-1, with D perhaps matching TRBD1 (8 bases). CDR1 and CDR2 from the germline V gene are KGHDR and SFDVKD. The CDR3 covers 14 residues. The V end lost 9 bases, the J end lost 8 bases, and 19 bases lay between the germline ends. In DNA, the CDR3 is TGTGCCACCCAACAGGGGGGGGGCTTGTATGAGCAGTTCTTC. Encoded protein: CATQQGGGLYEQFF.

This clonotype was counted ten times or more. In DNA form, the CDR3 reads TGCGCCAGCAGCTTGGGCAGTATGAACACTGAAGCTTTCTTT. It encodes CASSLGSMNTEAFF. The genes are TRBV5-1 and TRBJ1-1; D uncertain. The germline CDR1 and CDR2 sequences are SGHRS and YFSETQ. This CDR3 is 14 amino acids long. V lost 0 bases, J lost 0 bases, and 6 bases lay in between.

The chain combines TRBV18 with TRBJ1-5; TRBD1 aligns across 8 bases. V shed 4 bases and J 2 bases; nucleotides not matched to a gene: 7. The germline CDR1 and CDR2 sequences are KGHSH and LQKENI. The CDR3 has 16 amino acids. The CDR3 DNA sequence: TGTGCCAGCTCACTAGACAGGGGAAGAGGCAATCAGCCCCAGCATTTT. Its protein is CASSLDRGRGNQPQHF.

This clonotype has a single count. The V call is TRBV29-1, the J call TRBJ1-2, with D unclear. The CDR3 length is 14 residues. Trimming removed 5 bases from V and 3 bases from J, with 16 bases in between. Germline V gives CDR1 SQVTM, CDR2 ANQGSEA. Written as DNA, the CDR3 is TGCAGCGTTACGCCGGTGGGGAGCGACTATGGCTACACCTTC. This sequence encodes CSVTPVGSDYGYTF.

The J gene is TRBJ1-5, the V gene TRBV6-2 or TRBV6-3; D is undetermined. Germline CDR1 MNHEY, CDR2 SVGEGT. With 7 bases removed from V and 3 bases from J, the gap between germline ends came to 10 bases. This CDR3 has 13 amino acids. As DNA, the CDR3 is TGTGCCAGCAACAGTGCAATCAATCAGCCCCAGCATTTT. Protein product: CASNSAINQPQHF.

This clonotype has only a few counts. The chain uses TRBV4-1 and TRBJ2-7; 7 bases agree with TRBD1. The CDR3 has 15 amino acids. From germline, CDR1 is MGHRA and CDR2 YSYEKL. Trimming removed 3 bases from V and 0 bases from J; junction bases left unmatched: 5. CDR3 bases: TGCGCCAGCAGCCATCGGGACAGTTCCTCCTACGAGCAGTACTTC. Protein: CASSHRDSSSYEQYF.

This clonotype was detected many times. This rearrangement joins TRBV7-2 to TRBJ2-2; D uncertain. Trimming removed 6 bases from V and 10 bases from J, with 15 bases in between. CDR1 SGHTA and CDR2 FQGNSA come from the germline V gene. This CDR3 is built from 13 residues. The CDR3 sequence is CASRPGPIEELFF. CDR3 nucleotides: TGTGCCAGCAGACCCGGGCCCATCGAGGAGCTGTTTTTT.

This clonotype was seen just once. The rearrangement uses TRBV7-2 and TRBJ1-5, with D tentatively TRBD1 (5 bases). CDR1 is SGHTA, CDR2 FQGNSA, per germline. V gave up 5 bases and J gave up 2 bases, with 16 bases separating them. This CDR3 region has 16 residues. CDR3: CASSPNGAGGNQPQHF. The CDR3 region has the DNA TGTGCCAGCAGCCCCAACGGGGCTGGTGGCAATCAGCCCCAGCATTTT.

The chain is built from TRBV30 and TRBJ1-2, with D uncertain. Germline V gives CDR1 GTSNPN, CDR2 SVGIG (reference sequence). Trimming cost V 1 base and J 5 bases, with 11 bases left between them. The CDR3 consists of 13 residues. The CDR3 nucleotides are TGTGCCTGGAGTGAGACCGGACTGTATGGCTACACCTTC. Residues: CAWSETGLYGYTF.

This clonotype was seen more than once but under ten times. This chain connects TRBV19 to TRBJ1-1; D is perhaps TRBD1 (6 bases). Trimming took off 3 bases at V and 5 bases at J, with 13 bases between the two ends. This CDR3 is 14 amino acids long. Germline V gene sequence: CDR1 LNHDA, CDR2 SQIVND (reference sequence). The CDR3 loop reads CASSIRGAETEAFF. The CDR3, as DNA: TGTGCCAGTAGTATCCGGGGGGCTGAGACTGAAGCTTTCTTT.

This clonotype was counted many times. The chain recombines TRBV20-1 with TRBJ1-1, with D maybe TRBD1 (6 bases). This CDR3 has 14 residues. V dropped 3 bases and J dropped 3 bases, with 14 bases sitting between them. In germline, CDR1 is DFQATT, CDR2 SNEGSKA (reference sequence). The CDR3, as DNA: TGCAGTGCTAGGCCCAAGGGGGTAGACACTGAAGCTTTCTTT. It codes for CSARPKGVDTEAFF.

Worth noting for this clonotype: Its ends do not fully match the called genes, so a read error is possible. The chain combines TRBV11-2 with TRBJ2-3, with D perhaps TRBD2 (8 bases). The germline V gene has CDR1 SGHAT and CDR2 FQNNGV. This CDR3 spans 16 amino acids. Here the CDR3 reads CASRLDPGGGTHTQYF. The CDR3 DNA follows: TGTGCCAGCAGGCTAGACCCGGGAGGGGGCACACATACGCAGTATTTT.

This clonotype appeared a few times. The rearrangement links TRBV12-3 or TRBV12-4 to TRBJ1-5, with 7 positions matching TRBD1. This CDR3 is 14 amino acids long. V dropped 5 bases and J dropped 7; count of bases not matched to a gene: 8. This CDR3 reads CASSPTGPGQPQHF. The CDR3 DNA follows: TGTGCCAGCAGTCCGACAGGGCCGGGGCAGCCCCAGCATTTT.

The rearrangement joins TRBV4-3 to TRBJ1-4; tentatively, D is TRBD1 (6 bases). The CDR3 consists of 15 residues. The V and J ends lost 1 base and 6 bases respectively, with 12 bases between them. Germline loops: CDR1 LGHNA, CDR2 YSLEER. CDR3 bases: TGCGCCAGCAGCCAAGCCGACAGGCGATATGAAAAACTGTTTTTT. Translation: CASSQADRRYEKLFF.

The chain employs TRBV7-9 and TRBJ2-7, with D tentatively TRBD1 or TRBD2 (7 bases each). The CDR3 is 14 amino acids. Trimming left V 1 base short and J 6 bases short, with 13 bases between. Germline V gene lookup returns CDR1 SEHNR and CDR2 FQNEAQ (reference sequence). The CDR3 here is CASSLDRGGFEQYF. CDR3 bases: TGTGCCAGCAGCTTAGACAGGGGAGGGTTCGAGCAGTACTTC.

The chain uses TRBV11-1 and TRBJ2-5; TRBD2 aligns across 9 bases. Germline trimming cut 5 bases from V and 1 base from J; bases unmatched to any gene: 14. CDR1 is SGHAT, CDR2 FQDESV, per germline (reference sequence). There are 18 residues in the CDR3. This chain's CDR3 is CASSGKGIAGALQETQYF. The CDR3 DNA is TGTGCCAGCAGCGGCAAAGGAATAGCGGGGGCGCTCCAAGAGACCCAGTACTTC. The full variable domain, with the rest looked up from reference TRBV11-1 and TRBJ2-5, is EAEVAQSPRYKITEKSQAVAFWCDPISGHATLYWYRQILGQGPELLVQFQDESVVDDSQLPKDRFSAERLKGVDSTLKIQPAELGDSAMYLCASSGKGIAGALQETQYFGPGTRLLVL.

The sample holds a few counts of this clonotype. V gene TRBV7-2 combines with J gene TRBJ2-3; 7 bases line up with TRBD2. The CDR3 is made up of 15 amino acids. Germline V gene data show CDR1 as SGHTA and CDR2 as FQGNSA. Trimming took 5 bases from V and 0 from J; bases not matched to a gene: 5. CDR3 loop: CASSLSGQSTDTQYF. CDR3 bases: TGTGCCAGCAGCCTTAGCGGGCAAAGCACAGATACGCAGTATTTT. Together with reference TRBV7-2 and TRBJ2-3, the CDR3 gives the full variable domain: GAGVSQSPSNKVTEKGKDVELRCDPISGHTALYWYRQSLGQGLEFLIYFQGNSAPDKSGLPSDRFSAERTGGSVSTLTIQRTQQEDSAVYLCASSLSGQSTDTQYFGPGTRLTVL.

The V call is TRBV3-1, the J call TRBJ2-7, with D possibly called TRBD1 or TRBD2 (6 bases each). This CDR3 is built from 17 residues. Trimming shortened V by 1 base and J by 2 bases, and 18 bases separated the two germline ends. Germline V gene sequence: CDR1 LGHDT, CDR2 YNNKEL (reference sequence). The CDR3: CASSQGTGRLVPYEQYF. CDR3 sequence (DNA): TGTGCCAGCAGCCAAGGTACAGGGAGGCTAGTCCCCTACGAGCAGTACTTC.

This clonotype showed up just a few times. The chain joins TRBV5-1 to TRBJ2-7, with TRBD1 matching over 9 bases. The CDR3 extends over 15 amino acids. Per the germline V gene, CDR1 is SGHRS and CDR2 is YFSETQ. V lost 0 bases and J lost 0; bases outside the gene matches: 1. The CDR3: CASSLEDRGSYEQYF. The CDR3 DNA follows: TGCGCCAGCAGCTTGGAGGACAGGGGCTCCTACGAGCAGTACTTC.

The CDR3 loop is CATSRDSTAPNEKLFF. The CDR3 nucleotides are TGTGCCACCAGCAGAGACTCGACAGCTCCTAATGAAAAACTGTTTTTT. The chain joins TRBV15 to TRBJ1-4; the D gene is possibly TRBD1 (5 bases). CDR3 length equals 16 residues. The V end lost 0 bases, the J end lost 3 bases, and 11 bases lay between the germline ends. From germline, CDR1 is LNHNV and CDR2 YYDKDF (reference sequence).

The chain recombines TRBV20-1 with TRBJ2-7; TRBD2 agrees at 7 bases. Germline V gives CDR1 DFQATT, CDR2 SNEGSKA (reference sequence). The J segment lost 0 bases and the V segment lost 6 bases, leaving 5 bases of the junction unmatched. The CDR3 is made up of 13 amino acids. The CDR3 DNA reads as TGCAGTGCCACGACTAGCCACTCCTACGAGCAGTACTTC. This encodes CSATTSHSYEQYF.